These 21 T cell receptor beta chains originate from one sample sequenced in a study of CD8+ T cells in alopecia areata. The sequencing template was cDNA reverse transcribed from extracted RNA. Clones were read by immunoSEQ multiplex PCR, and TCRdb kept only the in-frame ones, dropping some. The profile covers 200,000 to 300,000 clones, none occurring a single time. Cutaneous lymph nodes were pooled and cells sorted by CD4, CD8alpha, NKG2D, NKG2ACE and more. The material sequenced was CD4+ T cells sorted from a lymph node. The receptors originated from a C3H/HeJ mouse with alopecia areata. MHC haplotype of the mouse line: H2-k.

This clone was counted only a few times. Germline and genes here are mouse. The read ends 4 residues before the CDR3 terminus; that terminus is restored from the germline J gene. The V call is TRBV19, the J call TRBJ2-7, with 10 bases fitting TRBD1. Germline CDR1 FNHDT, CDR2 SITEND (reference sequence). CDR3 length equals 14 residues. The V gene end was trimmed by 5 bases and the J gene end by 2 bases; junction bases not matched to a gene: 4. The DNA read from the CDR3 is TGTGCCAGCAGCACCGGGACAGGGGCCTAT. It is translated as CASSTGTGAY. The complete CDR3 sequence is CASSTGTGAYEQYF.

Comments on this clone: Gene names and germline match the mouse. The read ends 4 residues before the CDR3 terminus; that terminus is restored from the germline J gene. This chain connects TRBV19 to TRBJ2-3, with 8 bases that match TRBD2. Germline assignment: CDR1 FNHDT and CDR2 SITEND (reference sequence). The V and J ends lost 2 bases and 1 base, in that order; junction bases with no gene match: 12. The CDR3 consists of 18 residues. Partial CDR3 DNA: TGTGCCAGCAGTATCATCGGTGGGGGGGGTGAGGGTGCAGAA. This codes for CASSIIGGGGEGAE. The whole CDR3 sequence reads CASSIIGGGGEGAETLYF.

A note on this clone: Gene names are the mouse ones. The sequence runs out 4 residues before the end of the CDR3; the remainder is reconstructed from the germline J gene. The chain employs TRBV1 and TRBJ1-2; 12 nucleotides match TRBD1. In germline, CDR1 is NSQYPW, CDR2 LRSPGD (reference sequence). The CDR3 totals 13 residues. Incomplete CDR3 DNA: TGCACCTGCAGTGGGGACAGGGGGCCC. Amino acids: CTCSGDRGP. The whole CDR3 reads CTCSGDRGPDYTF. The complete variable domain, with remaining parts taken from reference TRBV1 and TRBJ1-2, reads VTLLEQNPRWRLVPRGQAVNLRCILKNSQYPWMSWYQQDLQKQLQWLFTLRSPGDKEVKSLPGADYLATRVTDTELRLQVANMSQGRTLYCTCSGDRGPDYTFGSGTRLLVI.

Of note for this clone: Gene names follow the mouse nomenclature. The missing CDR3 end, 4 residues past where the read stops, is filled in from the germline J gene. The chain joins TRBV31 to TRBJ2-1, with TRBD1 as a possible D gene (6 bases). The CDR3 loop spans 14 amino acids. Trimming pared 1 base from V and 3 bases from J, leaving 10 bases between. Germline V gene lookup returns CDR1 GKSSPN and CDR2 SITVG. The covered CDR3 bases are TGTGCCTGGAGTCCCCCGACAGGCTATGCT. Residues: CAWSPPTGYA. The complete CDR3 reads CAWSPPTGYAEQFF.

Concerning this clone itself: Gene names are mouse gene names. Read coverage stops 4 residues before the CDR3 terminus; the germline J gene supplies the remainder. The same CDR3 can be traced to other DNA sequences in this sample. The genes are TRBV31 and TRBJ1-2; no clear D. This CDR3 has 13 residues. Trimming took 1 base from V and 0 from J, leaving 6 bases between them. Per germline, CDR1 GKSSPN and CDR2 SITVG. The sequenced CDR3 bases are TGTGCCTGGAGTCGTCAGACAAACTCC. This sequence encodes CAWSRQTNS. The entire CDR3 reads CAWSRQTNSDYTF.

There are a few counts of this clone. Gene and germline names: mouse. The read comes to an end 4 residues before the CDR3 does, leaving the germline J gene to fill in the end. The chain is built from TRBV13-3 and TRBJ1-1; TRBD1 matches 9 bases. V dropped 5 bases and J dropped 1; count of bases not matched to a gene: 9. Looked up from germline, CDR1 is NNHDY and CDR2 is SYVADS. The CDR3 consists of 16 residues. The sequenced CDR3 bases are TGTGCCAGCAGGAGGGACAGGGCGGGTGGAAACACA. Translating it yields CASRRDRAGGNT. The CDR3 as a whole reads CASRRDRAGGNTEVFF.

Points on this clone: Gene names and germline match the mouse. The read terminates 4 residues before the CDR3 end, so the remaining end is supplied by the germline J gene. This chain links TRBV13-2 with TRBJ2-7; 8 nucleotides match TRBD1. The germline V gene has CDR1 NNHNN and CDR2 SYGAGS (reference sequence). There are 12 residues in the CDR3. The CDR3 here is CASGDRGHEQYF. Partial CDR3 DNA: TGTGCCAGCGGTGACAGGGGGCAT.

Note on this clone: Gene labels here are mouse ones. This CDR3 reads CASSDGGGDEQYF. CDR3 bases read: TGTGCCAGCAGTGATGGTGGGGGGGAT. The chain carries TRBV13-1 and TRBJ2-7, with 8 bases aligning to TRBD2. The observed sequence ends 4 residues before the CDR3 terminus, with the missing tail filled in from the germline J gene. The CDR3 totals 13 residues. The germline gives CDR1 NSHNY, CDR2 SYGAGN.

A note on this clone: Any gene name here is a mouse gene name. The CDR3 is cut off 4 residues early in the read; its end comes from the germline J gene. J is TRBJ2-7 and V is TRBV19; D is uncertain. The CDR3 is 10 amino acids. Germline CDR1 reads FNHDT; CDR2 reads SITEND (reference sequence). Deletions cut 5 bases from V and 3 bases from J, with 3 bases between. This chain's CDR3 is CASSHYEQYF. The sequenced part of the CDR3 DNA is TGTGCCAGCAGCCACTAT.

This clone was seen a few times. All gene names here are mouse names. The observed sequence ends 4 residues before the CDR3 terminus, with the missing tail filled in from the germline J gene. The chain couples TRBV13-1 to TRBJ2-2, with 7 bases lining up with TRBD1. Germline V lookup: CDR1 NSHNY, CDR2 SYGAGN. This CDR3 spans 15 amino acids. V was pared by 0 bases and J by 5 bases, with 4 bases of the junction left unmatched. Partial CDR3 DNA: TGTGCCAGCAGTGATGCGACAGGGTGGACCGGG. Its protein product is CASSDATGWTG. Given in full, the CDR3 is CASSDATGWTGQLYF.

Turning to this clone: All gene names here are mouse names. The CDR3 end is not reached by the read, which stops 4 residues before it; the germline J gene fills it in. The same CDR3 can be traced to other DNA sequences in this sample. The gene calls are TRBV1 and TRBJ1-1, with TRBD1 matching 8 bases. The CDR3 runs 14 residues. Trimming removed 3 bases from V and 3 bases from J; junction bases left unmatched: 3. The germline CDR1 and CDR2 sequences are NSQYPW and LRSPGD (reference sequence). The DNA read from the CDR3 is TGCACCTGCAGTGCCGACAGGGGAGACACA. Translating gives CTCSADRGDT. The whole CDR3 reads CTCSADRGDTEVFF.

Concerning this clone: Gene names follow the mouse nomenclature. The read terminates 4 residues ahead of where the CDR3 ends, so the germline J gene completes it. This chain links TRBV19 with TRBJ2-2; the match to TRBD1 covers 9 bases. The trim removed 3 bases at V and 3 bases at J, leaving 6 bases unmatched. The CDR3 sequence is 16 residues long. Germline V gives CDR1 FNHDT, CDR2 SITEND (reference sequence). The CDR3 here is CASSTPQGADTGQLYF. The part of the CDR3 DNA that was read is TGTGCCAGCAGTACCCCACAGGGGGCCGACACCGGG.

The table lists this clone with a few counts. Gene names are the mouse ones. The CDR3 region is CASGDRGHTGQLYF. CDR3 DNA, as far as it was read: TGTGCCAGCGGTGACAGGGGGCACACCGGG. This rearrangement joins TRBV13-2 to TRBJ2-2; TRBD1 matches at 8 bases. The read terminates 4 residues ahead of where the CDR3 ends, so the germline J gene completes it. In germline, CDR1 is NNHNN, CDR2 SYGAGS (reference sequence). V lost 2 bases to trimming and J lost 3 bases; unmatched junction nucleotides: 0. CDR3 length: 14 amino acids.

This clone was detected only a few times. Gene labels here are mouse ones. The read ends 4 residues shy of where the CDR3 ends; the end is completed using the germline J gene. This chain uses TRBV1 with TRBJ2-3; possible D gene TRBD2, 7 bases. The CDR3 sequence is 13 residues long. Per the germline V gene, CDR1 is NSQYPW and CDR2 is LRSPGD (reference sequence). Incomplete CDR3 DNA: TGCACTGGGGGGCAGGGTAGTGCAGAA. Residues: CTGGQGSAE. The entire CDR3 protein is CTGGQGSAETLYF.

Comments on this clone: Genes and germline come from the mouse. The read terminates 4 residues before the CDR3 end, so the remaining end is supplied by the germline J gene. The V gene is TRBV17, the J gene TRBJ2-7; tentatively, D is TRBD2 (6 bases). The CDR3 covers 12 residues. The germline V gene has CDR1 MNHDT and CDR2 YYDKIL. Incomplete CDR3 DNA: TGTGCTAGCAGTAGCAGACTGGAT. It is translated as CASSSRLD. The entire CDR3 reads CASSSRLDEQYF.

For this clone: Gene names and germline refer to mouse. The read gets to within 4 residues of the CDR3 end, and the germline J gene fills in the rest. This chain uses TRBV13-1 with TRBJ2-7; 8 positions agree with TRBD1. Per the germline V gene, CDR1 is NSHNY and CDR2 is SYGAGN. The CDR3 consists of 12 residues. CDR3 sequence: CASRAGGDEQYF. The sequenced CDR3 bases are TGTGCCAGCAGGGCAGGGGGCGAT.

This clone occurred a few times. Gene names refer to mouse genes. The read finishes 4 residues shy of the CDR3 end, and the germline J gene is used to complete it. The genes are TRBV5 and TRBJ2-2; unclear D gene. Germline V CDR1 and CDR2: LGHNA, YNLKQL (reference sequence). CDR3 length: 14 amino acids. The CDR3 sequence: CASSQYTRTGQLYF. CDR3 DNA, as far as it was read: TGTGCCAGCAGCCAATACACCCGCACGGGG.

This clone was seen repeatedly, ten times or more. Gene names follow the mouse nomenclature. The CDR3 end falls 4 residues outside the read, so it is completed with the germline J gene. This same CDR3 is encoded by further DNA sequences in the sample. The chain has TRBV1 and TRBJ2-3; 7 bases align to TRBD1. Trimming removed 1 base from V and 1 base from J; junction bases left unmatched: 2. This CDR3 has 15 residues. In germline, CDR1 is NSQYPW, CDR2 LRSPGD (reference sequence). CDR3 residues: CTCSAAGGGAETLYF. The sequenced part of the CDR3 DNA is TGCACCTGCAGTGCAGCAGGGGGTGGTGCAGAA.

This clone was seen a handful of times. Genes here carry mouse names. The CDR3 extends 4 residues past the end of the read, so its final part is completed from the germline J gene. Distinct nucleotide sequences in the sample also encode this CDR3. The chain combines TRBV13-1 with TRBJ2-4; D remains unclear. CDR1 and CDR2 (germline): NSHNY, SYGAGN. V lost 3 bases to trimming and J lost 0 bases, with 5 bases between them. This CDR3 is built from 13 residues. CDR3 sequence reads: CASSVTSQNTLYF. CDR3 DNA, as far as it was read: TGTGCCAGCAGTGTAACTAGTCAAAAC.

This clone occurred many times. Gene names and germline match the mouse. The read finishes 3 residues shy of the CDR3 end, and the germline J gene is used to complete it. J is TRBJ1-6 and V is TRBV16; D remains ambiguous. TRBJ1-6 is labeled an ORF, and its function is uncertain. The ends were cut back, 8 bases at V and 4 bases at J, with 6 bases in the middle. CDR3 size: 12 residues. Germline lookup yields CDR1 SGHSA and CDR2 FRNQAP. The CDR3 DNA, read in part, is TGTGCAAGCCCCAGATATAATTCGCCC. Protein product: CASPRYNSP. The CDR3, in full, reads CASPRYNSPLYF.

Of note for this clone: The gene names here belong to mouse. The CDR3 end is not reached by the read, which stops 4 residues before it; the germline J gene fills it in. The V and J genes are TRBV19 and TRBJ2-3; D call uncertain. The V end was cut by 2 bases, the J end by 0 bases, with 7 bases between. Germline CDR1 reads FNHDT; CDR2 reads SITEND (reference sequence). This CDR3 is built from 14 residues. CDR3 loop: CASSMIGSAETLYF. CDR3 DNA, as far as it was read: TGTGCCAGCAGTATGATTGGTAGTGCAGAA.